The clone carrying this TCR beta chain was observed once. These data originate in a study of blood T cell repertoires in COVID-19. Profiled with immunoSEQ multiplex PCR; TCRdb holds only in-frame clones, not every one. Seen here are roughly 190,000 clones, about 86% observed once, and the top ten hold around 14%. Germline V lookup: CDR1 LGHNA, CDR2 YNFKEQ. The CDR3 is 13 residues long. Between the trimmed V and J ends, which lost 1 base and 6 bases, there was a span of 6 bases. Sequencing used peripheral blood. The rearrangement joins TRBV4-2 to TRBJ2-2; D ambiguous. This receptor was taken from a man under 40 with active or convalescent COVID-19. The CDR3 DNA reads TGTGCCAGCAGCCAAGTCACTTCCGGGGAGCTGTTTTTT. It specifies CASSQVTSGELFF.